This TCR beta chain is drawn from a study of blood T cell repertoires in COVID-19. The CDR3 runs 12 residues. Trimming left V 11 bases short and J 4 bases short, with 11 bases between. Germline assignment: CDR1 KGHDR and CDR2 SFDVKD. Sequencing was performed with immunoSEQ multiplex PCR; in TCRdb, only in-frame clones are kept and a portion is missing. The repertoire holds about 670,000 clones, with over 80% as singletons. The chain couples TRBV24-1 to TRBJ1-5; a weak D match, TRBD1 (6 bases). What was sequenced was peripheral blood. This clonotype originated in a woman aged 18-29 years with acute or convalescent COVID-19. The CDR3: CAIGQRNQPQHF. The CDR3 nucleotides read TGTGCCATAGGACAGAGGAATCAGCCCCAGCATTTT.